This T cell receptor beta chain was observed in a study of T cells after yellow fever vaccination (dated by TCRdb to about 2019). In the study overall: The SMART-Seq v4 Ultra Low Input RNA kit was used to prepare libraries from fractions with low cell numbers. To follow T-cell clones before and after primary and booster YFV17D yellow fever vaccination, bulk TCR alpha and beta repertoires were sequenced over time. The cohort comprised two healthy male donors, one aged 18 to 30 and one aged 30 to 40 years. Blood samples were taken at several timepoints before and after primary and secondary immunization, and bulk PBMC replicates and cell subsets were isolated. On the study overall, not on this receptor specifically: The study included only a couple of donors, which limits how far the findings can be generalized. The secondary T-cell response was found to be weaker but faster than the primary response, with a peak reached on day 5 rather than on day 15. A small fraction of clonotypes showed up in both the CD4 and CD8 compartments, probably as a result of convergent recombination. Most clones expanded after primary vaccination (around 97% of CD4 and approximately 90% of CD8) were re-detected after the booster, suggesting that broad memory maintenance occurred. Because abundant contaminating clonotypes from the bulk population could be contained in FACS-sorted repertoires, computational filtering was required.

The label giving this sample's treatment or condition can be read as: live attenuated yellow fever vaccine strain. Two biological replicates of bulk PBMCs were collected at each blood-draw timepoint. PBMCs were isolated from peripheral blood using a standard Ficoll-Paque protocol. TriZol was used to extract RNA from bulk PBMCs, from CD4 and CD8 fractions, and from dextramer-positive and dextramer-negative fractions. This clonotype was counted ten times or more. Its specific antigen is unknown. One base away there is no much larger clone; base qualities are not given. Trimming at the junction amounts to 6 bases on V and 5 bases on J, and the germline ends lie 16 bases apart. CDR1 and CDR2, looked up from the germline V gene (reference sequence), are MNHEY and SMNVEV. From its cysteine to its phenylalanine, the CDR3 spans 14 amino acids. This entry keeps only the CDR3 DNA: 42 bases, framed from base 1.

TCR cDNA was synthesized by 5'RACE template switching, which introduced a universal primer site and unique molecular identifiers. cDNA synthesis was primed from both the TCR alpha and TCR beta constant segments. Library amplification involved two PCR steps, and the second step added sample barcodes and sequencing adapters. Sequencing of the libraries was done on either Illumina HiSeq 2500 (2x100 bp) or NovaSeq (2x150 bp). Regarding the original processing steps: MIGEC was used to demultiplex reads and collapse the reads into UMI consensus sequences, and MiXCR was used for V(D)J alignment. Vaccine-responding clonotypes were identified with edgeR using replicate PBMC samples, with FDR below 0.01 and a log2 fold change above 5 up to day 15 being required. Each bulk clonotype received a CD4 or CD8 identity based on whether the sequenced CD4 or CD8 repertoire contained that clonotype at higher abundance. Starting from the raw public reads, TCRdb applied fastp trimming at Q25, assembled clones with MiXCR and retained in-frame beta chains. Every entry covers one CDR3 protein and lists the most common genes and DNA from its rows. In this record, the V and J calls reflect TCRdb's handling and not the investigators' own analysis. For this sample the table gives 500,000 to 650,000 distinct CDR3 sequences, of which approximately 12% were detected only once. In total, the top ten clones hold over 12% of the sample.

Sequenced here: PBMCs, sampled on the day of the yellow fever booster vaccination. The TCR comes from a man aged 25 to 40 who received the YFV17D yellow fever vaccine. The sequence joins TRBV27 to TRBJ2-5; the D match is possibly TRBD1 or TRBD2, with 5 bases aligned in each. The DNA is TGTGCCAGCAGCGCCTCGGGGCGCGGGGAGACCCAGTACTTC. It specifies CASSASGRGETQYF.